The clone carrying this T cell receptor beta chain was picked up one time. Germline CDR1 is MGHRA and CDR2 is YSYEKL. This CDR3 comprises 18 residues. With a J-beta primer mix and a sample-barcoded 5' primer, a second PCR ran about 7 to 11 cycles. From the 5' RACE reads, TCRdb called clonotypes with MiXCR, one entry per CDR3 protein. The profile covers about 1,400,000 distinct CDR3 sequences, with roughly 45% appearing a single time and 7% to 9% taken by the ten largest. The sample originates from a study of blood T cells in healthy people across ages. The TCR comes from a woman aged 18-29 years in good health. Sequencing input: blood. V gene TRBV4-1 combines with J gene TRBJ2-1; TRBD1 matches at 8 bases. The J call is uncertain, as TRBJ2-7 better fits the DNA end. CDR3 in amino acids: CASSQDPTGAATYNEQYF. CDR3 nucleotide sequence: TGCGCCAGCAGCCAAGACCCGACAGGGGCTGCTACCTACAATGAGCAGTACTTC.